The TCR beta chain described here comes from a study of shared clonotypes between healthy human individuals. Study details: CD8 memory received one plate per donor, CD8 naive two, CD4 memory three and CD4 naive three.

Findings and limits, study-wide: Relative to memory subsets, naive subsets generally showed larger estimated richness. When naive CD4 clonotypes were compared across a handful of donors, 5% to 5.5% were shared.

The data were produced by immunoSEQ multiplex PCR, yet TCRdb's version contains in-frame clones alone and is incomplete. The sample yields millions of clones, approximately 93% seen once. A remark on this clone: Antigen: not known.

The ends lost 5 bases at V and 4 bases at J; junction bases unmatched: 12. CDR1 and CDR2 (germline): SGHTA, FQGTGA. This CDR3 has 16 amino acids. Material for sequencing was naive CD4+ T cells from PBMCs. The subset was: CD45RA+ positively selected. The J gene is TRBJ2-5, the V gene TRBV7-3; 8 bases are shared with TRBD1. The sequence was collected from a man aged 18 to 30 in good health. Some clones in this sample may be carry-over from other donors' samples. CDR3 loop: CASSPFGTGSRETQYF. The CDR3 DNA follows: TGTGCCAGCAGCCCCTTCGGGACAGGCTCCCGAGAGACCCAGTACTTC.